This T cell receptor beta chain was obtained from a study of T cell responses to AZD1222 COVID-19 vaccine. Findings of the study overall: Reports indicate that nearly half of spike-specific TCRs are directed at unmutated variant regions. Baseline antibody screening turned up just a handful of seropositive AZD1222 recipients. Clonal diversity was possibly underestimated, and white British individuals and females predominated among donors. The study found Spike-specific TCR breadth and depth rose after two AZD1222 doses.

CDR3 length: 18 residues. The V gene lost 1 base and the J gene lost 1 base, with 19 bases spanning the gap. Germline V CDR1 and CDR2: SGHTA, FQGNSA. About this clone: The antigen is undetermined.

Assay: immunoSEQ multiplex PCR; the TCRdb copy retains only in-frame clones and omits some. The table shows roughly 120,000 clones, with around 90% occurring only once. Sequences were derived from peripheral blood, sampled 28 days after the second dose of the MenACWY control vaccine. The gene calls are TRBV7-2 and TRBJ1-1, with a weak D call TRBD1 (5 bases). This clonotype was obtained from an adult who received the MenACWY meningococcal vaccine as a control. The CDR3 nucleotides read TGTGCCAGCAGCTTAGGACCGAGACCAGGGAAGAGGAACACTGAAGCTTTCTTT. Its protein is CASSLGPRPGKRNTEAFF. Full variable domain (rest looked up from reference TRBV7-2 and TRBJ1-1): GAGVSQSPSNKVTEKGKDVELRCDPISGHTALYWYRQSLGQGLEFLIYFQGNSAPDKSGLPSDRFSAERTGGSVSTLTIQRTQQEDSAVYLCASSLGPRPGKRNTEAFFGQGTRLTVV.